This TCR beta chain was sequenced during a study of CD8 T cells in ankylosing spondylitis. Concerning this clonotype itself: The antigen is not known. A much more abundant neighbour one base away suggests this may be a read error.

Overall study results and limits: As reported, disease-linked clones showed significant enrichment in matched ankylosing spondylitis synovial fluid.

In germline, CDR1 is DFQATT, CDR2 SNEGSKA (reference sequence). The CDR3 is made up of 16 amino acids. TCRdb redid the calling of the 5' RACE reads with MiXCR, one entry per CDR3 protein. Of more than 250,000 distinct CDR3 sequences detected, around 10% appear once; the ten largest clones hold 8% to 9.5%. The sample taken for sequencing was blood, either unsorted or a sorted T cell fraction (not recorded which). The chain links TRBV20-1 to TRBJ2-3, with TRBD1 matching 8 bases. The TCR sequence derives from a female donor with ankylosing spondylitis or in good health (not recorded which). CDR3 amino acids: CCAFRTGGAGTDTQYF. For the CDR3, the DNA is TGCTGTGCTTTCCGCACAGGGGGAGCCGGCACAGATACGCAGTATTTT.